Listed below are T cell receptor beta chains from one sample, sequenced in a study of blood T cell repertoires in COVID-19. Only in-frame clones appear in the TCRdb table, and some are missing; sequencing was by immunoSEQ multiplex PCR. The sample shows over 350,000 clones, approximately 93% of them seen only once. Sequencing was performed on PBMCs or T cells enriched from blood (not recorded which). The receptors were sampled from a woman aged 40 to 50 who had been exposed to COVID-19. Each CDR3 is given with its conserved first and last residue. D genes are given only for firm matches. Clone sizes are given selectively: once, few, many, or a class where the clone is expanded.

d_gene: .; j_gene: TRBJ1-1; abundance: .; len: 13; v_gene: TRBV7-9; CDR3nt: TGTGCCAGCAGCTTAGCCTTGAACACTGAAGCTTTCTTT; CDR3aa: CASSLALNTEAFF
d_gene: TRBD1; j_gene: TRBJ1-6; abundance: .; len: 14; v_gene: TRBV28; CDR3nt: TGTGCCAGCAGTTGGGACAGGGGTAATTCACCCCTCCACTTT; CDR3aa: CASSWDRGNSPLHF
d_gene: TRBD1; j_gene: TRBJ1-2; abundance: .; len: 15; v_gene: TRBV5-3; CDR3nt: TGTGCCAGAAGCTTGGCTGCGACAGGGAACTATGGCTACACCTTC; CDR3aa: CARSLAATGNYGYTF
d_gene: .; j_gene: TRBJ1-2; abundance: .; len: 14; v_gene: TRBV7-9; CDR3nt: TGTGCCAGCAGCTTGGTGGGCGTCGACTATACTAGCACCTTC; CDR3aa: CASSLVGVDYTSTF
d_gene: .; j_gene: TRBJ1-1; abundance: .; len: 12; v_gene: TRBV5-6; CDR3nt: TGTGCCAGCAGCGAAACAGGCCGTGAAGCTTTCTTT; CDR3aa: CASSETGREAFF
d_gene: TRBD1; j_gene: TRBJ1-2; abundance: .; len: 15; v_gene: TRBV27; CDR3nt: TGTGCCAGCAGGCTCACAGGGGGCTTCGGCTATGGCTACACCTTC; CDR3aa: CASRLTGGFGYGYTF
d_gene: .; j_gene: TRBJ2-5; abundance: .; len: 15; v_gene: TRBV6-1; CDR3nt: TGTGCCAGCAGTGAATATGCAGTGTACCAAGAGACCCAGTACTTC; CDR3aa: CASSEYAVYQETQYF
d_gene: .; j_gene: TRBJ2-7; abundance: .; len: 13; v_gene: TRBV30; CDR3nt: TGTGCCGGAGTAGGAGGGAGAGGGTACGAGCAGTACTTC; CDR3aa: CAGVGGRGYEQYF
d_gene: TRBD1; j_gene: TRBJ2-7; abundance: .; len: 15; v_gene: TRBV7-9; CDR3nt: TGTGCCAGCAGCTTAGCTAAGGGGGCGCAAGGCGAGCAGTACTTC; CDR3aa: CASSLAKGAQGEQYF
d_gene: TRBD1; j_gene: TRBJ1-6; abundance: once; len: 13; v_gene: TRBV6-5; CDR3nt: TGTGCCAGCACCACCGGACAGGGTTCACCCCTCCACTTT; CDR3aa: CASTTGQGSPLHF
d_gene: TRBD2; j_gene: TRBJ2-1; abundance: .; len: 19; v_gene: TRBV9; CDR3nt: TGTGCCAGCAGCCCTCGACCCGGACTAGCGGGAGCGTTCGGGAATGAGCAGTTCTTC; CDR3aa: CASSPRPGLAGAFGNEQFF
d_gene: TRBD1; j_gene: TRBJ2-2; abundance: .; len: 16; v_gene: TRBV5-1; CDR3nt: TGCGCCAGCAGCATCAACGGACAGGGTAGAACCGGGGAGCTGTTTTTT; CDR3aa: CASSINGQGRTGELFF
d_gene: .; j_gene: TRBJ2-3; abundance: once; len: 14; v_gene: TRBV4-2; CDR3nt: TGTGCCAGCAGCCCGAGCTTGGGCACAGATACGCAGTATTTT; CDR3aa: CASSPSLGTDTQYF
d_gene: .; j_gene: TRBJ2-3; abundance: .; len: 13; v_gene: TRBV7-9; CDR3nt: TGTGCCAGCAGCTCCGGGGGTTCAGATACGCAGTATTTT; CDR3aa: CASSSGGSDTQYF
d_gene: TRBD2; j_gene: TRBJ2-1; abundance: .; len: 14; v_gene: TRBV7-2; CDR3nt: TGTGCCAGCAGCTTGGTACTAGCGGGAGGTGAGCAGTTCTTC; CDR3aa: CASSLVLAGGEQFF
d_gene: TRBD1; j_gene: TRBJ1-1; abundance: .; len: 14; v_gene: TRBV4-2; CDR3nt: TGTGCCAGCAGCCAAGAAGTACAGGGGTTCGAAGCTTTCTTT; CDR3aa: CASSQEVQGFEAFF
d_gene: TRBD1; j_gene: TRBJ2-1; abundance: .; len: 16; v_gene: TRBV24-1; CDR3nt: TGTGCCACCAGTGACCCGACAGGGGGCGTCTACAATGAGCAGTTCTTC; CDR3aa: CATSDPTGGVYNEQFF
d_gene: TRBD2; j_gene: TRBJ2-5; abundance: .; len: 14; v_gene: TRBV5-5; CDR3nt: TGTGCCAGCAGCTTCGGGGGGACTGGAGAGACCCAGTACTTC; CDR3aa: CASSFGGTGETQYF